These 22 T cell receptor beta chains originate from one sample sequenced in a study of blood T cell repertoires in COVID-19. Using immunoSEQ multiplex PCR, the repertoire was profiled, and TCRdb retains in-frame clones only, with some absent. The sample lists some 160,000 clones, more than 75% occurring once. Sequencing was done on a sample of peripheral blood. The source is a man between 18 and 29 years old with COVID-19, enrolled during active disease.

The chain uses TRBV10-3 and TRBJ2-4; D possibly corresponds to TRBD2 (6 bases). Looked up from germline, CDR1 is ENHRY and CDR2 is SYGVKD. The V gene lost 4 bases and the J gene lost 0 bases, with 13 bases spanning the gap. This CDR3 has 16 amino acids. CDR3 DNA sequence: TGTGCCATCAGTGTGGGAGGCATACTAGCCAAAAACATTCAGTACTTC. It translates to CAISVGGILAKNIQYF.

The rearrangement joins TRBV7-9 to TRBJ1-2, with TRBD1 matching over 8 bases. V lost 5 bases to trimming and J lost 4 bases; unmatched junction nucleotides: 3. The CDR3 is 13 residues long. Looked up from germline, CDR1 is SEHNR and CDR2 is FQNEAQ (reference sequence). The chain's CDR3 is CASSDRGLYGYTF. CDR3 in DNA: TGTGCCAGCAGCGACAGGGGACTCTATGGCTACACCTTC.

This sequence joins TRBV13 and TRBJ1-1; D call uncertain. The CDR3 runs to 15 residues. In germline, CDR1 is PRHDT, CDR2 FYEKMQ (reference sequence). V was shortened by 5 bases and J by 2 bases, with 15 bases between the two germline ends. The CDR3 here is CASSRGRDLNTEAFF. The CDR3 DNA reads TGTGCCAGCAGCCGAGGGAGAGACTTAAACACTGAAGCTTTCTTT.

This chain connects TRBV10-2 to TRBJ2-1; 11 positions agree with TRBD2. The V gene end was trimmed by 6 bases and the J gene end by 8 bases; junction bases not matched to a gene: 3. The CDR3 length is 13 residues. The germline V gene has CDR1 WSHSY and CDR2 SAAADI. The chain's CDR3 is CASRTSGSYEQFF. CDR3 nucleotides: TGCGCCAGCAGAACTAGCGGGAGTTATGAGCAGTTCTTC.

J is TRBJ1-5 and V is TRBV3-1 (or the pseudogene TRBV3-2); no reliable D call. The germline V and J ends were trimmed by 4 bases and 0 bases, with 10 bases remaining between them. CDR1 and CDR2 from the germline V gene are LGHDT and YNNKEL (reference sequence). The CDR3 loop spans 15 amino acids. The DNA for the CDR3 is TGTGCCAGCAGCCCCCGCGGATATAGCAATCAGCCCCAGCATTTT. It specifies CASSPRGYSNQPQHF.

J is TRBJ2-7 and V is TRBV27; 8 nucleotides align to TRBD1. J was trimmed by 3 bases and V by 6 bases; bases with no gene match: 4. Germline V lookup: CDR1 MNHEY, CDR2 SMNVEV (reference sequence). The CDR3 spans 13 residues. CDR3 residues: CASSLDRGYEQYF. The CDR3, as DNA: TGTGCCAGCAGCCTAGACAGGGGCTACGAGCAGTACTTC.

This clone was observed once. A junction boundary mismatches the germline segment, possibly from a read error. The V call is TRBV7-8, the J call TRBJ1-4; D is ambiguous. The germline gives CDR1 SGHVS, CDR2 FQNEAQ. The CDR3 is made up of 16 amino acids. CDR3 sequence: CASSLAPGDSNEKLLF. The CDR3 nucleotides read TGTGCCAGCAGCTTAGCTCCCGGGGATTCTAATGAAAAACTGCTTTTT.

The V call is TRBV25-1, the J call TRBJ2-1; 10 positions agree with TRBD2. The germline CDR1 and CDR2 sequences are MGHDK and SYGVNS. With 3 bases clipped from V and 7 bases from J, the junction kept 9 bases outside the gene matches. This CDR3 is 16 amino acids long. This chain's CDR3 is CASSDPRLAGVNEQFF. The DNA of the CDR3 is TGTGCCAGCAGTGACCCCCGGCTAGCGGGAGTTAATGAGCAGTTCTTC.

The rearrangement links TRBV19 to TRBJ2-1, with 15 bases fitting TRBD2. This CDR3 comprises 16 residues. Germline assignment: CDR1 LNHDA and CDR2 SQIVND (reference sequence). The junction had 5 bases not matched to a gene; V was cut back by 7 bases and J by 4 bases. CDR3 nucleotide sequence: TGTGCCAGTAAAGGACTAGCGGGAGGGTTGTACAATGAGCAGTTCTTC. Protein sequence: CASKGLAGGLYNEQFF.

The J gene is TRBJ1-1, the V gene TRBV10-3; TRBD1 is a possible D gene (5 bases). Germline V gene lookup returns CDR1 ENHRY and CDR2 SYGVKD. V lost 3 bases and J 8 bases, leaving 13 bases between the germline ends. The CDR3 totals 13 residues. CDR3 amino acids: CAISDSLNREAFF. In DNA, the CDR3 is TGTGCCATCAGTGACAGCCTGAACAGGGAAGCTTTCTTT.

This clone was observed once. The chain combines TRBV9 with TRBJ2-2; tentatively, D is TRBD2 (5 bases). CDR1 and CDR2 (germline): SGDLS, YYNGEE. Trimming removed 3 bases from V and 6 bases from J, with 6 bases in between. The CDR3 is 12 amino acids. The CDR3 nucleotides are TGTGCCAGCAGCGGCGGGTCCGGGGAGCTGTTTTTT. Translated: CASSGGSGELFF.

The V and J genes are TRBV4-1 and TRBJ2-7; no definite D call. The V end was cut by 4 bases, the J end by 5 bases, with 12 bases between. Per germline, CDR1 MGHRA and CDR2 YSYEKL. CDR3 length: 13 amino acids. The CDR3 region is CASSRGESDEQYF. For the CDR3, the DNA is TGCGCCAGCAGCCGAGGAGAATCGGACGAGCAGTACTTC.

The CDR3 protein is CASSRGLVSYNEQFF. As DNA, the CDR3 is TGTGCCAGCAGCCGCGGTTTAGTCTCCTACAATGAGCAGTTCTTC. This chain connects TRBV5-6 to TRBJ2-1; no clear D. This CDR3 is 15 amino acids long. V lost 4 bases and J lost 0, with 11 bases in between. Germline V gene lookup returns CDR1 SGHDT and CDR2 YYEEEE.

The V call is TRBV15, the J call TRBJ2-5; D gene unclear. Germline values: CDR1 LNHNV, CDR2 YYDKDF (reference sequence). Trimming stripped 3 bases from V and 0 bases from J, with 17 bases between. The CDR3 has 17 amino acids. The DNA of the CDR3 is TGTGCCACCAGCAGTTTAGGTTGGAGCCCGGACCAAGAGACCCAGTACTTC. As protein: CATSSLGWSPDQETQYF.

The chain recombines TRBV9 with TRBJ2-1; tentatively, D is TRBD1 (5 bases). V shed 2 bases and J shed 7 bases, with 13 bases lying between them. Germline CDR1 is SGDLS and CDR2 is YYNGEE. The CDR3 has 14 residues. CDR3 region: CASSVTGSLNEQFF. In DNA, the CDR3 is TGTGCCAGCAGCGTTACAGGTAGTCTGAATGAGCAGTTCTTC.

The CDR3 here is CASSLPGGPYEQYF. For the CDR3, the DNA is TGTGCCAGCAGTTTACCGGGAGGGCCTTACGAGCAGTACTTC. The J gene is TRBJ2-7, the V gene TRBV28; 8 bases line up with TRBD2. The V gene end was trimmed by 2 bases and the J gene end by 4 bases; junction bases not matched to a gene: 4. Germline loops: CDR1 MDHEN, CDR2 SYDVKM. The CDR3 spans 14 residues.

The CDR3 DNA follows: TGTGCCAGCAGTTTACCGGCTAGCGGGGCCTACAATGAGCAGTTCTTC. It specifies CASSLPASGAYNEQFF. This chain joins TRBV28 and TRBJ2-1, with 9 bases aligning to TRBD2. This CDR3 is built from 16 residues. After removal of 2 bases from V and 2 bases from J, the junction contained 4 bases not matched to a gene. From germline, CDR1 is MDHEN and CDR2 SYDVKM.

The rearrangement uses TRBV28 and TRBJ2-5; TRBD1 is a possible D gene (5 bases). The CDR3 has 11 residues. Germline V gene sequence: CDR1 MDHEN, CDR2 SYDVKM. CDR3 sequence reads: CAGADQETQYF. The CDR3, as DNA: TGTGCTGGGGCAGACCAAGAGACCCAGTACTTC.

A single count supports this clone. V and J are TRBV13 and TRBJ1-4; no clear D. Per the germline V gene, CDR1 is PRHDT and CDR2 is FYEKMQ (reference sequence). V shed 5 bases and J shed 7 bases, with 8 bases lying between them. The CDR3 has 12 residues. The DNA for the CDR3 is TGTGCCAGCAGCACCTCCGGTGAAAAACTGTTTTTT. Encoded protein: CASSTSGEKLFF.

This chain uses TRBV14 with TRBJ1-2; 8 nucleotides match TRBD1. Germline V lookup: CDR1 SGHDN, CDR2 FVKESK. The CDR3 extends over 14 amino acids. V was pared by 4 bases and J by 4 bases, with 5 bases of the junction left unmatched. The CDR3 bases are TGTGCCAGCAGCCGAGACAGGGGTGGCTATGGCTACACCTTC. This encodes CASSRDRGGYGYTF.

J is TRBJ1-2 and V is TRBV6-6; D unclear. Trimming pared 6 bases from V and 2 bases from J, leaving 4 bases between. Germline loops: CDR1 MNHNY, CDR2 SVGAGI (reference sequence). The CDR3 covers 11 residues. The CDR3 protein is CASSPNYGYTF. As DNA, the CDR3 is TGTGCCAGCAGCCCGAACTATGGCTACACCTTC.

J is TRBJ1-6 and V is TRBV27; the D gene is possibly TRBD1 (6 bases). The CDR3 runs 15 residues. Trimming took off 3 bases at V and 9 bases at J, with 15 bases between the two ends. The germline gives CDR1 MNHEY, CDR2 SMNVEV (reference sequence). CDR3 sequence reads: CASSFRGPPGSPLHF. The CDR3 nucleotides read TGTGCCAGCAGTTTCAGGGGACCTCCCGGTTCACCCCTCCACTTT.